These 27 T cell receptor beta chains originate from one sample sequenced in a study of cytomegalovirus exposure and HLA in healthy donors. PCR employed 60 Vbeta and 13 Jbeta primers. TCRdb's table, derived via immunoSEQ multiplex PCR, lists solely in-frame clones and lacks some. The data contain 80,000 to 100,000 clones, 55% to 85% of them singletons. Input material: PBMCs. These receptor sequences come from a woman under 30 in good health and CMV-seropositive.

This CDR3 reads CASSQGGLAGAEQFF. CDR3 coding DNA: TGCGCCAGCAGCCAAGGGGGACTAGCGGGGGCAGAGCAGTTCTTC. The V gene is TRBV4-3, the J gene TRBJ2-1; 14 nucleotides line up with TRBD2. The V gene's germline CDR1 is LGHNA and CDR2 YSLEER. The CDR3 contains 15 residues. J was trimmed by 10 bases and V by 1 base; bases with no gene match: 3.

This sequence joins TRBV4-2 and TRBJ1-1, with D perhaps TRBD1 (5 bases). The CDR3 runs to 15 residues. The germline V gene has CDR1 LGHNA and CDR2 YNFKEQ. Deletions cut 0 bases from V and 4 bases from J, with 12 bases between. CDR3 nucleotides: TGTGCCAGCAGCCAAGATAAGGGGAGGGGCACTGAAGCTTTCTTT. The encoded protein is CASSQDKGRGTEAFF.

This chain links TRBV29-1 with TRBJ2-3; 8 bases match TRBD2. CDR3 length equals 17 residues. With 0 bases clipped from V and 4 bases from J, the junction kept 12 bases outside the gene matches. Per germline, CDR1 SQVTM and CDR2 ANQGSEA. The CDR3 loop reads CSVEDETSELLADTQYF. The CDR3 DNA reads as TGCAGCGTTGAAGATGAGACTAGCGAACTTCTTGCAGATACGCAGTATTTT.

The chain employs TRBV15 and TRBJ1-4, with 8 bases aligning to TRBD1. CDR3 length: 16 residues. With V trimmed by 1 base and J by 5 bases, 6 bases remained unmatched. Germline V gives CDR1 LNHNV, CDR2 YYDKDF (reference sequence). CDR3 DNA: TGTGCCACCAGCAGAGGTCAGGGGGCGAGGAATGAAAAACTGTTTTTT. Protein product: CATSRGQGARNEKLFF. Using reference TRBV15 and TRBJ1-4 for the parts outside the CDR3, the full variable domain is DAMVIQNPRYQVTQFGKPVTLSCSQTLNHNVMYWYQQKSSQAPKLLFHYYDKDFNNEADTPDNFQSRRPNTSFCFLDIRSPGLGDTAMYLCATSRGQGARNEKLFFGSGTQLSVL.

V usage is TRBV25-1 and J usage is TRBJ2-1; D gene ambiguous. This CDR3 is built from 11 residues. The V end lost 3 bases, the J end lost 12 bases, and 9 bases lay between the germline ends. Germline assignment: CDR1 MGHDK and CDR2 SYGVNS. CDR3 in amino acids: CASSDKTRQFF. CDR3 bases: TGTGCCAGCAGTGATAAAACCAGGCAGTTCTTC.

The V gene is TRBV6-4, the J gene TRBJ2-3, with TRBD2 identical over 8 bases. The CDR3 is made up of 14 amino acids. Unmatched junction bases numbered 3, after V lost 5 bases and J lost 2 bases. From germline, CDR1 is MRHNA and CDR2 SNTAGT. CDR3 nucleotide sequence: TGTGCCAGCAGTAGCGGGGGCCCCACAGATACGCAGTATTTT. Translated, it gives CASSSGGPTDTQYF.

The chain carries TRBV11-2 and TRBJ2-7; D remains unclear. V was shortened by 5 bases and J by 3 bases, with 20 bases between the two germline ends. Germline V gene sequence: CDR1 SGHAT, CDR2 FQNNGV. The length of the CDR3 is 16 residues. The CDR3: CASSPIFLTTRYEQYF. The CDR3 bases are TGTGCCAGCAGCCCCATTTTCTTGACAACTCGCTACGAGCAGTACTTC. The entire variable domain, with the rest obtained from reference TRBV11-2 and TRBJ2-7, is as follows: EAGVAQSPRYKIIEKRQSVAFWCNPISGHATLYWYQQILGQGPKLLIQFQNNGVVDDSQLPKDRFSAERLKGVDSTLKIQPAKLEDSAVYLCASSPIFLTTRYEQYFGPGTRLTVT.

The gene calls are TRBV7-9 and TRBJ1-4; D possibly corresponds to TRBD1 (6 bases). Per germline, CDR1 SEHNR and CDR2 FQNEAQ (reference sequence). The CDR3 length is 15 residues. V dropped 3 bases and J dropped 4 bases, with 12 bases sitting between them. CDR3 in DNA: TGTGCCAGCAGCTTTGGGGGGGCGCTTAATGAAAAACTGTTTTTT. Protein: CASSFGGALNEKLFF.

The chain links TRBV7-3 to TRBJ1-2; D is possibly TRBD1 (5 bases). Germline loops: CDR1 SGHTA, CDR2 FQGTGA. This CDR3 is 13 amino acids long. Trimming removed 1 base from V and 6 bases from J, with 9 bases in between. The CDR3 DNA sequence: TGTGCCAGCAGCTTAAAGGGGAATGATGGCTACACCTTC. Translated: CASSLKGNDGYTF. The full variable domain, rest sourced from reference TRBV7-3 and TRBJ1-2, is GAGVSQTPSNKVTEKGKYVELRCDPISGHTALYWYRQSLGQGPEFLIYFQGTGAADDSGLPNDRFFAVRPEGSVSTLKIQRTERGDSAVYLCASSLKGNDGYTFGSGTRLTVV.

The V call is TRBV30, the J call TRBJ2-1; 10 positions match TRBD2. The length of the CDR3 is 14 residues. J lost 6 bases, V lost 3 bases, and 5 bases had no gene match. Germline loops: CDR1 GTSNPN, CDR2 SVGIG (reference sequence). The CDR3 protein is CAWRHRTSGNEQFF. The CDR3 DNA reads TGTGCCTGGAGGCACAGGACTAGCGGCAATGAGCAGTTCTTC.

CDR3 coding DNA: TGTGCCAGCGGGCGGGACAGGGAGACCCAGTACTTC. It encodes CASGRDRETQYF. The chain links TRBV11-2 to TRBJ2-5; 8 bases align to TRBD1. The CDR3 totals 12 residues. The V and J ends lost 8 bases and 5 bases, in that order; junction bases with no gene match: 4. Germline loops: CDR1 SGHAT, CDR2 FQNNGV.

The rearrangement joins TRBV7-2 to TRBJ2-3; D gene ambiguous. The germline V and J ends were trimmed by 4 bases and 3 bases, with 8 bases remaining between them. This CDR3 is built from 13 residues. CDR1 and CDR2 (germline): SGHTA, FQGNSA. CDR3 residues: CASSSLRTDTQYF. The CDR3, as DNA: TGTGCCAGCAGCTCGCTCAGGACAGATACGCAGTATTTT.

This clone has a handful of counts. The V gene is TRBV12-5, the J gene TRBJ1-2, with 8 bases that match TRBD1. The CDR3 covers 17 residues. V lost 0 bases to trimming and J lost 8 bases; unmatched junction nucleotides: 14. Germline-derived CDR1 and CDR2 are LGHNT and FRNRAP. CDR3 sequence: CASGLVLGRQGAEGYTF. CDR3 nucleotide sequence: TGTGCTAGTGGTTTGGTCCTGGGGAGGCAGGGGGCGGAAGGCTACACCTTC.

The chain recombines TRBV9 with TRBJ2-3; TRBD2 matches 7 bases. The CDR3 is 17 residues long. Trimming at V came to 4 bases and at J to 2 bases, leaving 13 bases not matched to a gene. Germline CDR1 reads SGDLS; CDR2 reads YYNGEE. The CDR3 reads CASSPSPGLTLTDTQYF. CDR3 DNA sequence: TGTGCCAGCAGCCCGTCCCCGGGACTAACTCTCACAGATACGCAGTATTTT.

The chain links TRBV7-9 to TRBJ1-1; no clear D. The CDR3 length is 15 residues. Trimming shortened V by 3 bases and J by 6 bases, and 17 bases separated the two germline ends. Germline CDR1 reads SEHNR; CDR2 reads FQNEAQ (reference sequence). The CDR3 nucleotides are TGTGCCAGCAGCTTCGGCAACCTACCAGGCGCTGAAGCTTTCTTT. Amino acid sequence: CASSFGNLPGAEAFF.

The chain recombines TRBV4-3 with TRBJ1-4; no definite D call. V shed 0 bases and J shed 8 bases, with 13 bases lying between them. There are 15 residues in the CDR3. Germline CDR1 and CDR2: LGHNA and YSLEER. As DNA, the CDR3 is TGCGCCAGCAGCCAAGATGGAGGCGTAGGGGAAAAACTGTTTTTT. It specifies CASSQDGGVGEKLFF.

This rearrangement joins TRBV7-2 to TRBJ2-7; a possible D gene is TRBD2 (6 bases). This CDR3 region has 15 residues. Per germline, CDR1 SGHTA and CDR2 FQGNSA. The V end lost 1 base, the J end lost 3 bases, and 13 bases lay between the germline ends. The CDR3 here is CASSLGAGTYYEQYF. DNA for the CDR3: TGTGCCAGCAGCTTAGGAGCCGGGACTTACTACGAGCAGTACTTC. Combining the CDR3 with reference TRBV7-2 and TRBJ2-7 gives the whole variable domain GAGVSQSPSNKVTEKGKDVELRCDPISGHTALYWYRQSLGQGLEFLIYFQGNSAPDKSGLPSDRFSAERTGGSVSTLTIQRTQQEDSAVYLCASSLGAGTYYEQYFGPGTRLTVT.

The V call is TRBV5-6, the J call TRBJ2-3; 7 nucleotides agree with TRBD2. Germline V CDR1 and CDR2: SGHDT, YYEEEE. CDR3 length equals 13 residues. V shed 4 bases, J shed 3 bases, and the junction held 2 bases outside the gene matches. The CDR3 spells CASSKAGTDTQYF. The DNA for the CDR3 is TGTGCCAGCAGCAAAGCGGGAACAGATACGCAGTATTTT.

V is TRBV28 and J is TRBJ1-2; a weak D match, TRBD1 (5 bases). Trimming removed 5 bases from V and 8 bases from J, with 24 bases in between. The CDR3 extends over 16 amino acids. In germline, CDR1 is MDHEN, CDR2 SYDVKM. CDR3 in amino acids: CASSIRQPPRWKGYTF. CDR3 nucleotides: TGTGCCAGCAGTATTCGACAGCCACCTCGGTGGAAGGGCTACACCTTC.

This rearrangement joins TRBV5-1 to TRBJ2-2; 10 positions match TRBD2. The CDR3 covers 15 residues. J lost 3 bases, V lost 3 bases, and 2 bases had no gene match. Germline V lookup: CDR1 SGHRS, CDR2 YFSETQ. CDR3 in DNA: TGCGCCAGCAGCTGGCTAGCGGGAGACACCGGGGAGCTGTTTTTT. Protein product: CASSWLAGDTGELFF.

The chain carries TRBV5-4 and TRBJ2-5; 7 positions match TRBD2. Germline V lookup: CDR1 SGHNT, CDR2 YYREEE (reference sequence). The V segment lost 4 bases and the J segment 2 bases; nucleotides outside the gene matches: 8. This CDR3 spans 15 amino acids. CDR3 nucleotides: TGTGCCAGCAGCCCGCCGGGAGCGGGGCAAGAGACCCAGTACTTC. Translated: CASSPPGAGQETQYF.

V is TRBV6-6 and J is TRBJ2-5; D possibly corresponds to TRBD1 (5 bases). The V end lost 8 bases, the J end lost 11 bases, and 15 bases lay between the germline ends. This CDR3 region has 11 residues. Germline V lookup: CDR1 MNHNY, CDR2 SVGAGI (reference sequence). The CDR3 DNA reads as TGTGCCAGCGGCGGCAGGGCGGAGCAGTACTTC. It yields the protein CASGGRAEQYF.

The CDR3 sequence: CAISETGDGEQFF. The CDR3 region has the DNA TGTGCCATCAGTGAGACAGGGGACGGTGAGCAGTTCTTC. This chain uses TRBV10-3 with TRBJ2-1; 7 bases map to TRBD1. V dropped 2 bases and J dropped 9; count of bases not matched to a gene: 4. Germline V CDR1 and CDR2: ENHRY, SYGVKD. This CDR3 has 13 residues.

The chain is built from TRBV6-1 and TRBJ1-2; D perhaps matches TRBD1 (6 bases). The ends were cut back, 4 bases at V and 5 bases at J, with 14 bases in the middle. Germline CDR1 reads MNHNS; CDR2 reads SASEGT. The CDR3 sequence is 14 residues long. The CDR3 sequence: CASSGTGTSYGYTF. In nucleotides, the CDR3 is TGTGCCAGCAGTGGGACCGGGACATCTTATGGCTACACCTTC.

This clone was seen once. The chain's CDR3 is CASSYGVGGGYTF. CDR3 DNA sequence: TGTGCCAGCAGTTACGGGGTAGGGGGTGGCTACACCTTC. The genes are TRBV6-5 and TRBJ1-2; D possibly corresponds to TRBD1 (6 bases). The germline CDR1 and CDR2 sequences are MNHEY and SVGAGI. This CDR3 region has 13 residues. Deletions cut 2 bases from V and 7 bases from J, with 11 bases between.

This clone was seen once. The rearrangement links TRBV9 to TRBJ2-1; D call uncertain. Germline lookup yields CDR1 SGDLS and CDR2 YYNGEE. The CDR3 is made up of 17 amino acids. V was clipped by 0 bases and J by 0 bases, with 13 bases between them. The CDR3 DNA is TGTGCCAGCAGCGTAGGGGTTATCGCTAGCTCCTACAATGAGCAGTTCTTC. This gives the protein CASSVGVIASSYNEQFF.

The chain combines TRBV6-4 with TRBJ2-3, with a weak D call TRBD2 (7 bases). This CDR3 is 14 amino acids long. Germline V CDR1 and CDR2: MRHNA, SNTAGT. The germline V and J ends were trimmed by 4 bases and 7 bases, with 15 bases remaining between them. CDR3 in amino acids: CASSVEGGAYTQYF. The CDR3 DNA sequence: TGTGCCAGCAGTGTTGAGGGGGGGGCTTATACGCAGTATTTT.